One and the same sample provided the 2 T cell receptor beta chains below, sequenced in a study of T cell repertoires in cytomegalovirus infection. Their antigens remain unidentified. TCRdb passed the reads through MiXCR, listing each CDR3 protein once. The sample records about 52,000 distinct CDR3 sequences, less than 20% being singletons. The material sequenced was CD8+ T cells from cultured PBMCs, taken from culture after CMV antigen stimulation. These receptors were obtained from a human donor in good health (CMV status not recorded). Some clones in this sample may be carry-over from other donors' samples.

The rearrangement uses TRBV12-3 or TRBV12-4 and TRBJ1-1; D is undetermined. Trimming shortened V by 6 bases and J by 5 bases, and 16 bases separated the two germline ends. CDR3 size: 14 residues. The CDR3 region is CASRAVRDWTEAFF. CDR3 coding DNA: TGTGCCAGCAGGGCCGTACGGGATTGGACTGAAGCTTTCTTT.

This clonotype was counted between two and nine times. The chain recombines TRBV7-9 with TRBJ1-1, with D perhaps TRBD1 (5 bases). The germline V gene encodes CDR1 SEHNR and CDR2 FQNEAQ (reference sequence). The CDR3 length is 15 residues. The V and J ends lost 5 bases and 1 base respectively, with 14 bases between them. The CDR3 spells CASSLLLRGNTEAFF. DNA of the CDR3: TGTGCCAGCAGCCTACTCTTGAGGGGGAACACTGAAGCTTTCTTT.